This entry lists 8 T cell receptor beta chains sequenced from one sample in a study of T-cell memory formation after mild COVID-19. TCRdb used MiXCR to reprocess the 5' RACE reads, holding one entry per CDR3 protein. The table records tens of thousands of distinct CDR3 sequences, over 15% of them present only once. The source material was PBMCs or a T cell subset sorted from them (not recorded which). Receptors originate from an adult woman who had mild COVID-19 (a few samples of this study predate the infection). Cell type and time point are not known.

This clonotype was counted ten times or more. This chain connects TRBV7-9 to TRBJ2-3, with D tentatively TRBD1 (5 bases). V was clipped by 5 bases and J by 5 bases, with 17 bases between them. Germline V gives CDR1 SEHNR, CDR2 FQNEAQ (reference sequence). The CDR3 loop spans 15 amino acids. CDR3 sequence: CASSPLDTFGDTQYF. DNA of the CDR3: TGTGCCAGCAGCCCCTTGGACACCTTCGGAGATACGCAGTATTTT.

This clonotype was seen only a few times. The chain couples TRBV4-1 to TRBJ2-3; perhaps TRBD1 as D (7 bases). V was clipped by 0 bases and J by 8 bases, with 18 bases between them. Germline V CDR1 and CDR2: MGHRA, YSYEKL. The CDR3 covers 16 residues. In nucleotides, the CDR3 is TGCGCCAGCAGCCAAGAAGGAGGGGGCCCTCGGGTTACGCAGTATTTT. Protein product: CASSQEGGGPRVTQYF.

V and J are TRBV7-2 and TRBJ2-2; D is uncertain. V was clipped by 6 bases and J by 0 bases, with 14 bases between them. Germline values: CDR1 SGHTA, CDR2 FQGNSA. The CDR3 runs to 16 residues. The CDR3 DNA follows: TGTGCCAGCAGTTCCCGCTGGGATGCGAACACCGGGGAGCTGTTTTTT. Protein product: CASSSRWDANTGELFF.

The chain carries TRBV6-5 and TRBJ2-3, with TRBD1 as a possible D gene (5 bases). The CDR3 extends over 16 amino acids. Germline V gene sequence: CDR1 MNHEY, CDR2 SVGAGI. Trimming pared 2 bases from V and 2 bases from J, leaving 14 bases between. The CDR3 protein is CASSYGGKGPTDTQYF. The DNA of the CDR3 is TGTGCCAGCAGTTACGGTGGGAAGGGGCCCACAGATACGCAGTATTTT.

This chain links TRBV27 with TRBJ2-3; weak D call: TRBD2 (5 bases). Germline CDR1 and CDR2: MNHEY and SMNVEV (reference sequence). V gave up 9 bases and J gave up 6 bases, with 13 bases separating them. The CDR3 has 12 amino acids. The CDR3 region is CASGSFTDTQYF. The CDR3 nucleotides are TGTGCCAGTGGGAGTTTTACCGATACGCAGTATTTT.

This clonotype was observed a few times. The rearrangement joins TRBV4-1 to TRBJ2-7, with a weak D call TRBD2 (6 bases). From germline, CDR1 is MGHRA and CDR2 YSYEKL. The CDR3 runs 14 residues. With 4 bases removed from V and 3 bases from J, the gap between germline ends came to 13 bases. CDR3: CASSPSPRGYEQYF. The DNA of the CDR3 is TGCGCCAGCAGCCCCAGCCCGCGGGGCTACGAGCAGTACTTC.

This clonotype was observed many times. J is TRBJ2-7 and V is TRBV7-3, with 9 bases fitting TRBD1. The V gene end was trimmed by 5 bases and the J gene end by 4 bases; junction bases not matched to a gene: 6. Germline lookup yields CDR1 SGHTA and CDR2 FQGTGA. The CDR3 totals 14 residues. CDR3 amino acids: CASSPGQGGYEQYF. The CDR3 DNA reads as TGTGCCAGCAGCCCGGGACAGGGAGGGTACGAGCAGTACTTC.

This clonotype was recorded a few times. V usage is TRBV12-3 or TRBV12-4 and J usage is TRBJ1-1; no reliable D call. This CDR3 spans 13 amino acids. V dropped 5 bases and J dropped 3 bases, with 10 bases sitting between them. CDR3 protein: CASSQVGYTEAFF. The CDR3 DNA is TGTGCCAGCAGTCAGGTTGGATACACTGAAGCTTTCTTT.